The source of this T cell receptor (beta chain) is a study of shared clonotypes between healthy human individuals. Germline V gives CDR1 MDHEN, CDR2 SYDVKM. Trimming removed 10 bases from V and 5 bases from J, with 9 bases in between. The CDR3 length is 10 residues. The method was immunoSEQ multiplex PCR; TCRdb's version includes in-frame clones alone and lacks a portion of them. This sample carries roughly 1,500,000 clones, nearly 99% of them seen once, and the ten largest clones take approximately 0.44%. As concerns this clone: What it binds is not known.

General observations from the study: Rarefaction demonstrated incomplete sorted-subset sequencing despite large depth. Relative to clonotypes present in all four donors, those not shared had lower generation probabilities. Compared with memory subsets, naive subsets generally had larger estimated richness.

The sequenced material came from naive CD4+ T cells sorted from blood. The subset denotes: CD45RA+ positively selected. The chain has TRBV28 and TRBJ2-7; no clear D gene. The source of this sequence is a man aged 25-45 years in good health. CDR3 nucleotide sequence: TGTGCCACCATTGGAAACGAGCAGTACTTC. Residues: CATIGNEQYF.